This T cell receptor beta chain derives from a study of persistence of HIV-infected CD4 T cells. The libraries were made with immunoSEQ version 4 in survey mode. Some clones are missing from TCRdb's copy, which holds only in-frame ones; the method was immunoSEQ multiplex PCR. The data show 37,000 or so clones, around 80% seen once. The germline CDR1 and CDR2 sequences are SNHLY and FYNNEI. V was trimmed by 4 bases and J by 1 base, leaving 12 bases between them. The CDR3 has 15 residues. To note about this clone: No antigen is known for it.

Cells were stimulated with CMV-infected fibroblast lysates at roughly 10 ug/mL. CD40L/CD69 double-negative CD45RO-high memory CD4+ T cells were collected. The sequencing here drew on CD4+ T cells sorted from PBMCs after 18-hour stimulation, taken from a patient who received antiretroviral therapy. This chain links TRBV2 with TRBJ2-3; D is uncertain. The source is an adult man with HIV who was CMV-seropositive. The CDR3 coding sequence is TGTGCCAGCAGTGGCCTGGGCCTGGGCACAGATACGCAGTATTTT. This gives the protein CASSGLGLGTDTQYF.